This T cell receptor beta chain was sequenced during a study of blood T cell repertoires in COVID-19. The wider study: The United States, Italy and Spain supplied acute and convalescent COVID-19 samples. The analysed material was cDNA or gDNA that came from T cells, B-cell-depleted T cells, or PBMCs.

Original methodology: It was from reference gene primer amplification that nucleated cell counts were estimated. TCRdb keeps only in-frame clones here, not all; method: immunoSEQ multiplex PCR. V, J and clone size were drawn from that table, and D and trimming were deduced from the DNA. The repertoire includes 250,000 to 300,000 clones, 88% of them detected once, and about 11% sits in the top ten. The CDR3 extends over 16 amino acids. V lost 3 bases to trimming and J lost 3 bases, with 18 bases between them. Germline V lookup: CDR1 SGHRS, CDR2 YFSETQ. Seattle cases were enrolled at active infection and followed longitudinally.

The chain joins TRBV5-1 to TRBJ1-1; perhaps TRBD1 as D (6 bases). The sequencing sample was made of peripheral blood. The clonotype comes from a woman aged 30 to 39 with COVID-19, enrolled during active disease. CDR3 in DNA: TGCGCCAGCAGCTGGGCCATCGGCAGGGGTGACACTGAAGCTTTCTTT. This codes for CASSWAIGRGDTEAFF.